Presented here are 10 T cell receptor beta chains from one specimen sequenced in a study of naive and memory T cell subsets. The study's findings and limits: Naive repertoires, especially CD8, held a few larger clonotypes, possibly memory cells re-expressing CD45RA.

Two oligonucleotides, mixed equimolar, formed the beta constant-region primer covering TRBC1 and TRBC2. Four rounds of PCR amplified the ligated cDNA using nested alpha and beta constant-region primers plus SP2. TCRdb reprocessed the UMI-ligation and nested PCR reads via MiXCR and lists one record per CDR3 protein. The data show roughly 150,000 distinct CDR3 sequences, over 20% seen once. No antigens are known for them. The sequenced material came from naive CD4+ T cells from blood. Receptors were obtained from a human donor in good health.

The chain uses TRBV18 and TRBJ1-5; D call uncertain. CDR1 KGHSH and CDR2 LQKENI come from the germline V gene. V lost 9 bases and J lost 2, with 11 bases in between. The CDR3 totals 13 residues. This CDR3 is CASGNGGNQPQHF. The CDR3, as DNA: TGTGCCAGTGGGAACGGCGGCAATCAGCCCCAGCATTTT.

In this sample, this clonotype turned up a few times. CDR3 amino acids: CASSHGDQETQYF. Written as DNA, the CDR3 is TGTGCCAGCAGTCACGGGGACCAAGAGACCCAGTACTTC. The chain recombines TRBV7-3 with TRBJ2-5; D possibly corresponds to TRBD2 (5 bases). Germline V gene data show CDR1 as SGHTA and CDR2 as FQGTGA. V lost 6 bases and J lost 0, with 8 bases in between. The CDR3 is 13 amino acids.

This clonotype was seen ten or more times. The gene calls are TRBV6-2 or TRBV6-3 and TRBJ2-1, with 7 bases identical to TRBD1. Germline values: CDR1 MNHEY, CDR2 SVGEGT. The length of the CDR3 is 18 residues. V lost 6 bases to trimming and J lost 0 bases; unmatched junction nucleotides: 14. The CDR3 reads CASSRQGGGLSSYNEQFF. CDR3 nucleotide sequence: TGTGCCAGCAGCCGACAGGGTGGCGGACTGAGCTCCTACAATGAGCAGTTCTTC.

This clonotype was recorded a few times. The chain couples TRBV6-2 or TRBV6-3 to TRBJ2-7; 9 bases are a match to TRBD1. This CDR3 is built from 14 residues. Germline assignment: CDR1 MNHEY and CDR2 SVGEGT. V dropped 6 bases and J dropped 10; count of bases not matched to a gene: 13. CDR3 sequence reads: CASSQSPGTGIQYF. In DNA form, the CDR3 reads TGTGCCAGCAGCCAATCCCCGGGGACAGGGATCCAGTACTTC.

The gene calls are TRBV29-1 and TRBJ1-2; the D is unclear. V was pared by 4 bases and J by 5 bases, with 5 bases between. Germline values: CDR1 SQVTM, CDR2 ANQGSEA. CDR3 length equals 10 residues. The CDR3 region has the DNA TGCAGCGTTGGAGGTTATGGCTACACCTTC. Protein sequence: CSVGGYGYTF.

The chain recombines TRBV27 with TRBJ1-1; 8 positions match TRBD1. CDR1 is MNHEY, CDR2 SMNVEV, per germline (reference sequence). This CDR3 has 14 amino acids. The junction had 6 bases not matched to a gene; V was cut back by 5 bases and J by 4 bases. CDR3 sequence: CASSEDRVSTEAFF. CDR3 coding DNA: TGTGCCAGCAGTGAGGACAGGGTGAGCACTGAAGCTTTCTTT.

The CDR3 bases are TGTGCCAGCAGCCTCCCCACCTTGGCGGGGAACACTGAAGCTTTCTTT. Translated, it gives CASSLPTLAGNTEAFF. The V call is TRBV5-4, the J call TRBJ1-1; D gene ambiguous. The V end was cut by 4 bases, the J end by 1 base, with 17 bases between. The CDR3 totals 16 residues. Germline CDR1 reads SGHNT; CDR2 reads YYREEE (reference sequence).

The V call is TRBV19, the J call TRBJ2-5, with D possibly matching TRBD2 (5 bases). The CDR3 is made up of 13 amino acids. Trimming cost V 3 bases and J 5 bases, with 10 bases left between them. Germline loops: CDR1 LNHDA, CDR2 SQIVND (reference sequence). The CDR3 region has the DNA TGTGCCAGTAGTATTCGGGGAGTGGAGACCCAGTACTTC. Protein sequence: CASSIRGVETQYF.

This clonotype was detected ten times or more. The CDR3: CASTLGSLGRNEQFF. CDR3 DNA: TGTGCCAGCACCCTGGGTAGCCTGGGAAGGAATGAGCAGTTCTTC. The gene calls are TRBV12-3 or TRBV12-4 and TRBJ2-1; D unclear. Trimming pared 7 bases from V and 7 bases from J, leaving 20 bases between. The CDR3 spans 15 residues.

This sequence joins TRBV7-2 and TRBJ2-1; 7 positions agree with TRBD2. Germline assignment: CDR1 SGHTA and CDR2 FQGNSA. The CDR3 covers 16 residues. V dropped 2 bases and J dropped 4; count of bases not matched to a gene: 8. CDR3 bases: TGTGCCAGCAGCTTATCTGGGAGCGGGACTTACAATGAGCAGTTCTTC. This codes for CASSLSGSGTYNEQFF.